These 13 T cell receptor beta chains originate from one sample sequenced in a study of blood T cell repertoires in COVID-19. Clones were sequenced by immunoSEQ multiplex PCR, and TCRdb holds only the in-frame ones, with some missing. The sample has tens of thousands of clones; under 85% are singletons. Sequencing was performed on peripheral blood. These receptors originate from a woman aged 80 or over with acute or convalescent COVID-19.

The CDR3: CASRSLASTDTQYF. The CDR3 DNA is TGTGCCAGTAGAAGCTTAGCTAGCACAGATACGCAGTATTTT. This chain connects TRBV19 to TRBJ2-3; D is ambiguous. V lost 6 bases and J 0 bases, leaving 10 bases between the germline ends. This CDR3 has 14 residues. Germline V lookup: CDR1 LNHDA, CDR2 SQIVND (reference sequence).

This clone was recorded only once. The gene calls are TRBV6-4 and TRBJ2-3; D might be TRBD1 (6 bases). Trimming stripped 4 bases from V and 1 base from J, with 9 bases between. CDR3 length equals 14 residues. Per the germline V gene, CDR1 is MRHNA and CDR2 is SNTAGT. Here the CDR3 DNA reads TGTGCCAGCAGTGCACAGGGAGGCACAGATACGCAGTATTTT. As protein: CASSAQGGTDTQYF.

The CDR3 coding sequence is TGTGCCAGCAGTGAACAGGGTGATCAGCCCCAGCATTTT. Its translation: CASSEQGDQPQHF. The chain links TRBV6-1 to TRBJ1-5; a weak D match, TRBD1 (5 bases). The germline gives CDR1 MNHNS, CDR2 SASEGT. The CDR3 is 13 residues long. Trimming took off 2 bases at V and 5 bases at J, with 7 bases between the two ends.

The CDR3: CAWSVGTGGVYEQYF. CDR3 bases: TGTGCCTGGAGTGTAGGGACAGGGGGTGTCTACGAGCAGTACTTC. The genes are TRBV30 and TRBJ2-7; 11 bases are a match to TRBD1. V shed 0 bases, J shed 3 bases, and the junction held 4 bases outside the gene matches. Per germline, CDR1 GTSNPN and CDR2 SVGIG (reference sequence). This CDR3 comprises 15 residues.

The rearrangement links TRBV11-3 to TRBJ2-3; 8 positions match TRBD1. V lost 8 bases and J lost 4; bases outside the gene matches: 11. The CDR3 sequence is 15 residues long. The germline V gene has CDR1 SGHNT and CDR2 YENEEA. CDR3 in DNA: TGTGCCAGCGACAGGGGCCCGATGCAGGCAGATACGCAGTATTTT. As protein: CASDRGPMQADTQYF.

The rearrangement joins TRBV10-2 to TRBJ1-4; D not resolved. The CDR3 loop spans 15 amino acids. Germline-derived CDR1 and CDR2 are WSHSY and SAAADI. V was cut by 8 bases and J by 8 bases, with 21 bases left in between. CDR3 amino acids: CASRSSTPGGEKLFF. The CDR3 nucleotides are TGCGCCAGCCGCAGTTCGACACCGGGAGGGGAAAAACTGTTTTTT.

The CDR3 DNA reads as TGTGCCAGTAGTATCCGGGAAAATGAAAAACTGTTTTTT. Amino acids: CASSIRENEKLFF. J is TRBJ1-4 and V is TRBV19; D remains ambiguous. The CDR3 runs to 13 residues. Trimming left V 3 bases short and J 5 bases short, with 7 bases between. Germline loops: CDR1 LNHDA, CDR2 SQIVND (reference sequence).

The table lists this clone with a count of one. The rearrangement links TRBV5-8 to TRBJ2-2, with D perhaps TRBD2 (6 bases). Per the germline V gene, CDR1 is SGHTS and CDR2 is YDEGEE. Trimming left V 5 bases short and J 5 bases short, with 19 bases between. The CDR3 covers 16 residues. CDR3 DNA sequence: TGTGCCAGCAGACCAGTGGGGACTCAAGGGACCGGGGAGCTGTTTTTT. Translation gives CASRPVGTQGTGELFF.

The chain carries TRBV18 and TRBJ2-2; D is possibly TRBD1 (6 bases). Trimming took off 4 bases at V and 6 bases at J, with 12 bases between the two ends. CDR3 length equals 14 residues. Germline CDR1 KGHSH, CDR2 LQKENI. The CDR3 protein is CASSREQGAGELFF. In nucleotides, the CDR3 is TGTGCCAGCTCACGTGAACAGGGTGCCGGGGAGCTGTTTTTT.

The rearrangement joins TRBV19 to TRBJ2-2, with D maybe TRBD1 (5 bases). CDR3 length: 15 residues. Per the germline V gene, CDR1 is LNHDA and CDR2 is SQIVND (reference sequence). Trimming took off 3 bases at V and 6 bases at J, with 14 bases between the two ends. The DNA for the CDR3 is TGTGCCAGTAGTATTTCAAGGGGAAAGGCCGGGGAGCTGTTTTTT. Translating it yields CASSISRGKAGELFF.

This clone was observed a single time. The chain is built from TRBV7-8 and TRBJ2-5; 8 nucleotides agree with TRBD1. Germline trimming cut 3 bases from V and 1 base from J; bases unmatched to any gene: 7. The CDR3 runs 16 residues. Germline-derived CDR1 and CDR2 are SGHVS and FQNEAQ. In DNA form, the CDR3 reads TGTGCCAGCAGCTTGGGGGACAGGTTGGCCCAAGAGACCCAGTACTTC. It codes for CASSLGDRLAQETQYF.

Ten or more counts support this clone. The genes are TRBV19 and TRBJ2-1, with 10 bases matching TRBD2. V shed 6 bases and J 0 bases; nucleotides not matched to a gene: 2. The CDR3 totals 15 residues. From germline, CDR1 is LNHDA and CDR2 SQIVND (reference sequence). CDR3 coding DNA: TGTGCCAGTAGGCGGACTAGCGGCTCCTACAATGAGCAGTTCTTC. It codes for CASRRTSGSYNEQFF.

Only one count was recorded for this clone. This chain uses TRBV11-3 with TRBJ1-1, with TRBD1 identical over 11 bases. This CDR3 region has 15 residues. J was trimmed by 11 bases and V by 5 bases; bases with no gene match: 13. Per germline, CDR1 SGHNT and CDR2 YENEEA. DNA of the CDR3: TGTGCCAGCAGCCCCAAAGTGGGACAGGGGGTAAGGGCTTTCTTT. Residues: CASSPKVGQGVRAFF.